These 23 T cell receptor beta chains were all obtained from the same sample, sequenced in a study of OX40 agonist ivuxolimab in advanced cancers. Clones were read by immunoSEQ multiplex PCR, and TCRdb kept only the in-frame ones, dropping some. The sample lists tens of thousands of clones, 80% to 90% occurring once. The starting material was CD4+ or CD8+ T cells sorted from blood, obtained in a trial of the OX40 agonist ivuxolimab. These receptors all come from an adult with an advanced solid tumor such as melanoma, head and neck, liver or kidney cancer.

V is TRBV28 and J is TRBJ1-5; TRBD1 is a possible D gene (6 bases). This CDR3 region has 15 residues. The germline V and J ends were trimmed by 3 bases and 8 bases, with 17 bases remaining between them. Looked up from germline, CDR1 is MDHEN and CDR2 is SYDVKM. In DNA, the CDR3 is TGTGCCAGCAGTTTCCTACCCCAGGGGTTAGAGCCCCAGCATTTT. The encoded protein is CASSFLPQGLEPQHF. Full variable domain (remainder filled in from reference TRBV28 and TRBJ1-5): DVKVTQSSRYLVKRTGEKVFLECVQDMDHENMFWYRQDPGLGLRLIYFSYDVKMKEKGDIPEGYSVSREKKERFSLILESASTNQTSMYLCASSFLPQGLEPQHFGDGTRLSIL.

The chain links TRBV9 to TRBJ1-1, with D tentatively TRBD1 (5 bases). This CDR3 region has 15 residues. From germline, CDR1 is SGDLS and CDR2 YYNGEE. Trimming cost V 0 bases and J 4 bases, with 13 bases left between them. CDR3 region: CASSVDGAGGTEAFF. The DNA for the CDR3 is TGTGCCAGCAGCGTAGATGGGGCTGGGGGCACTGAAGCTTTCTTT.

The gene calls are TRBV13 and TRBJ2-3; 10 bases line up with TRBD1. This CDR3 has 15 residues. The V gene end was trimmed by 4 bases and the J gene end by 5 bases; junction bases not matched to a gene: 6. CDR1 PRHDT and CDR2 FYEKMQ come from the germline V gene (reference sequence). The CDR3 spells CASSSGTGAEDTQYF. The CDR3 DNA sequence: TGTGCCAGCAGCTCTGGGACAGGGGCTGAAGATACGCAGTATTTT.

The V gene is TRBV27, the J gene TRBJ2-7; D is possibly TRBD1 or TRBD2 (5 bases each). With 6 bases removed from V and 2 bases from J, the gap between germline ends came to 23 bases. Germline values: CDR1 MNHEY, CDR2 SMNVEV (reference sequence). The CDR3 loop spans 17 amino acids. CDR3 region: CASRGPGPDVLTYEQYF. The CDR3 nucleotides are TGTGCCAGCAGGGGACCCGGACCCGATGTCTTAACCTACGAGCAGTACTTC.

The V call is TRBV2, the J call TRBJ2-1; the D gene is possibly TRBD1 (5 bases). The CDR3 totals 12 residues. V was pared by 9 bases and J by 8 bases, with 14 bases between. Per germline, CDR1 SNHLY and CDR2 FYNNEI. Here the CDR3 reads CASLDRLDEQFF. CDR3 DNA sequence: TGTGCCAGTCTTGACAGACTCGATGAGCAGTTCTTC. Full variable domain (outside the CDR3, taken from reference TRBV2 and TRBJ2-1): EPEVTQTPSHQVTQMGQEVILRCVPISNHLYFYWYRQILGQKVEFLVSFYNNEISEKSEIFDDQFSVERPDGSNFTLKIRSTKLEDSAMYFCASLDRLDEQFFGPGTRLTVL.

The V and J genes are TRBV19 and TRBJ1-5; D is possibly TRBD1 (6 bases). Germline CDR1 and CDR2: LNHDA and SQIVND (reference sequence). The CDR3 sequence is 14 residues long. V was shortened by 8 bases and J by 6 bases, with 17 bases between the two germline ends. CDR3 in DNA: TGTGCCAGTGGATGGGACACTAATTTTCAGCCCCAGCATTTT. Amino acid sequence: CASGWDTNFQPQHF.

This CDR3 reads CASTDRVIEAFF. The CDR3 region has the DNA TGTGCCAGCACCGACAGGGTTATTGAAGCTTTCTTT. The chain couples TRBV7-9 to TRBJ1-1; 7 nucleotides align to TRBD1. Germline CDR1 is SEHNR and CDR2 is FQNEAQ (reference sequence). V trimming: 7 bases; J trimming: 7 bases; junction bases outside the gene matches: 6. This CDR3 spans 12 amino acids. The full variable domain, with the rest looked up from reference TRBV7-9 and TRBJ1-1, is DTGVSQNPRHKITKRGQNVTFRCDPISEHNRLYWYRQTLGQGPEFLTYFQNEAQLEKSRLLSDRFSAERPKGSFSTLEIQRTEQGDSAMYLCASTDRVIEAFFGQGTRLTVV.

The chain is built from TRBV6-5 and TRBJ2-2; the match to TRBD1 covers 8 bases. The V and J ends lost 4 bases and 2 bases, in that order; junction bases with no gene match: 6. Germline CDR1 and CDR2: MNHEY and SVGAGI. The CDR3 length is 16 residues. Written as DNA, the CDR3 is TGTGCCAGCAGTTCTTGGGGACAGGCTAACACCGGGGAGCTGTTTTTT. Its translation is CASSSWGQANTGELFF.

This sequence joins TRBV4-3 and TRBJ2-7; D unclear. Germline-derived CDR1 and CDR2 are LGHNA and YSLEER. The ends were cut back, 1 base at V and 1 base at J, with 14 bases in the middle. The CDR3 runs 16 residues. CDR3 amino acids: CASSQGLAGGSYEQYF. CDR3 DNA sequence: TGCGCCAGCAGCCAAGGGCTGGCAGGCGGATCCTACGAGCAGTACTTC.

The rearrangement uses TRBV2 and TRBJ2-7, with 9 bases lining up with TRBD1. CDR3 length: 15 amino acids. CDR1 is SNHLY, CDR2 FYNNEI, per germline. V lost 0 bases, J lost 4 bases, and 4 bases stayed unmatched. The CDR3 coding sequence is TGTGCCAGCAGTGAAGCGAACAGGGGGCTATACGAGCAGTACTTC. As protein: CASSEANRGLYEQYF.

This clone was recorded only once. The CDR3 loop reads CASNHPMGTLDGELFF. The CDR3 DNA reads TGTGCCAGCAACCATCCCATGGGCACCCTCGACGGGGAGCTGTTTTTT. This sequence joins TRBV2 and TRBJ2-2; D ambiguous. This CDR3 is built from 16 residues. The germline V gene has CDR1 SNHLY and CDR2 FYNNEI. V dropped 7 bases and J dropped 7 bases, with 22 bases sitting between them. The full variable domain, in which reference TRBV2 and TRBJ2-2 provide the parts outside the CDR3, is EPEVTQTPSHQVTQMGQEVILRCVPISNHLYFYWYRQILGQKVEFLVSFYNNEISEKSEIFDDQFSVERPDGSNFTLKIRSTKLEDSAMYFCASNHPMGTLDGELFFGEGSRLTVL.

This chain uses TRBV7-3 with TRBJ2-5; 13 nucleotides agree with TRBD2. The trim removed 5 bases at V and 5 bases at J, leaving 8 bases unmatched. The CDR3 covers 16 residues. The germline V gene has CDR1 SGHTA and CDR2 FQGTGA. The CDR3 DNA sequence: TGTGCCAGCAGCAAGGGACTAGCGGGGCCGGGGGAGACCCAGTACTTC. This encodes CASSKGLAGPGETQYF.

V gene TRBV28 combines with J gene TRBJ1-2, with unresolved D. Germline V CDR1 and CDR2: MDHEN, SYDVKM. V gave up 5 bases and J gave up 0 bases, with 10 bases separating them. The CDR3 extends over 14 amino acids. The CDR3 here is CASSLRPTNYGYTF. Written as DNA, the CDR3 is TGTGCCAGCAGTCTCAGACCTACTAACTATGGCTACACCTTC.

This CDR3 is CASSQGLAYNEQFF. In nucleotides, the CDR3 is TGCGCCAGCAGCCAGGGACTAGCCTACAATGAGCAGTTCTTC. This chain connects TRBV4-1 to TRBJ2-1; 8 bases line up with TRBD2. The CDR3 extends over 14 amino acids. Trimming at V came to 3 bases and at J to 2 bases, leaving 0 bases not matched to a gene. Germline V lookup: CDR1 MGHRA, CDR2 YSYEKL.

The genes are TRBV30 and TRBJ1-4; the D is unclear. Germline loops: CDR1 GTSNPN, CDR2 SVGIG (reference sequence). This CDR3 is built from 13 residues. Trimming removed 8 bases at V and 6 bases at J, with 16 bases between. The CDR3 bases are TGTGCCCAGAATGGAGGAGCTTATGAAAAACTGTTTTTT. Residues: CAQNGGAYEKLFF.

The genes are TRBV10-3 and TRBJ2-7, with D tentatively TRBD1 or TRBD2 (5 bases each). The CDR3 runs to 13 residues. The V end was cut by 7 bases, the J end by 1 base, with 11 bases between. From germline, CDR1 is ENHRY and CDR2 SYGVKD. CDR3 nucleotides: TGTGCCATCACCGGGACGGATTCCTACGAGCAGTACTTC. This codes for CAITGTDSYEQYF.

The chain recombines TRBV19 with TRBJ2-6; unclear D gene. V was cut by 5 bases and J by 4 bases, with 9 bases left in between. CDR3 length equals 14 residues. Germline loops: CDR1 LNHDA, CDR2 SQIVND (reference sequence). In nucleotides, the CDR3 is TGTGCCAGTAGTGTGGGCAACGGGGCCAACGTCCTGACTTTC. This translates into CASSVGNGANVLTF.

The rearrangement uses TRBV29-1 and TRBJ1-2; no reliable D call. V lost 1 base, J lost 7 bases, and 10 bases lay in between. Germline-derived CDR1 and CDR2 are SQVTM and ANQGSEA. The CDR3 is 12 residues long. CDR3 sequence reads: CSVEGTGSGYTF. The DNA of the CDR3 is TGCAGCGTTGAAGGAACGGGAAGTGGCTACACCTTC.

This clone is a singleton in its sample. As DNA, the CDR3 is TGTGCCAGCAGCTCTCCGACAGTCTTCACCGGAAACACCATATATTTT. It yields the protein CASSSPTVFTGNTIYF. The V gene is TRBV7-2, the J gene TRBJ1-3, with TRBD1 as a possible D gene (5 bases). The CDR3 runs to 16 residues. Per the germline V gene, CDR1 is SGHTA and CDR2 is FQGNSA. V lost 4 bases and J 4 bases, leaving 17 bases between the germline ends.

This chain uses TRBV7-8 with TRBJ1-5; D ambiguous. The germline CDR1 and CDR2 sequences are SGHVS and FQNEAQ. Trimming cost V 1 base and J 5 bases, with 12 bases left between them. The CDR3 sequence is 15 residues long. The CDR3 loop is CASSLVLGRHQPQHF. As DNA, the CDR3 is TGTGCCAGCAGCTTAGTGTTGGGGAGGCATCAGCCCCAGCATTTT.

J is TRBJ1-5 and V is TRBV4-1; D is unclear. Trimming stripped 2 bases from V and 4 bases from J, with 6 bases between. The CDR3 is 13 amino acids. Germline assignment: CDR1 MGHRA and CDR2 YSYEKL. The CDR3 bases are TGCGCCAGCAGCCAATTTCGGAATCAGCCCCAGCATTTT. Translating it yields CASSQFRNQPQHF.

The rearrangement joins TRBV13 to TRBJ2-3; 9 bases line up with TRBD2. The CDR3 spans 14 residues. CDR1 is PRHDT, CDR2 FYEKMQ, per germline (reference sequence). Unmatched junction bases numbered 5, after V lost 7 bases and J lost 3 bases. CDR3 nucleotide sequence: TGTGCCAGCATTAGCGGGAGTACGACAGATACGCAGTATTTT. As protein: CASISGSTTDTQYF.

V is TRBV27 and J is TRBJ1-1; 8 bases line up with TRBD1. V lost 5 bases and J lost 4; bases outside the gene matches: 12. Germline V gene lookup returns CDR1 MNHEY and CDR2 SMNVEV (reference sequence). CDR3 length equals 16 residues. CDR3 residues: CASSPLGQGVSTEAFF. Here the CDR3 DNA reads TGTGCCAGCAGTCCGCTCGGACAGGGAGTGAGCACTGAAGCTTTCTTT.